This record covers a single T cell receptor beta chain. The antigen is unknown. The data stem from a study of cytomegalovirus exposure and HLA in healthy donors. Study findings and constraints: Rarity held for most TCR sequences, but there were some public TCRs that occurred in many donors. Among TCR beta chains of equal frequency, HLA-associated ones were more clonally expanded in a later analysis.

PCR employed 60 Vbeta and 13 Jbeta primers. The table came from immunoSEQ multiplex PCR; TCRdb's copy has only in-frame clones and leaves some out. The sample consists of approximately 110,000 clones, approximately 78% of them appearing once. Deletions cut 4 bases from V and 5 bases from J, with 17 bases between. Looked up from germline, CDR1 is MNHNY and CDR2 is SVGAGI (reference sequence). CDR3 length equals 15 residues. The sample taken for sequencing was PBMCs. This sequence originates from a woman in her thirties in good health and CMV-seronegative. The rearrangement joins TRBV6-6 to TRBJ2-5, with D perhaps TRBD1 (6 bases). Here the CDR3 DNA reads TGTGCCAGCAGTTCGAACTACAGGGTAGTGGAGACCCAGTACTTC. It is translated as CASSSNYRVVETQYF.